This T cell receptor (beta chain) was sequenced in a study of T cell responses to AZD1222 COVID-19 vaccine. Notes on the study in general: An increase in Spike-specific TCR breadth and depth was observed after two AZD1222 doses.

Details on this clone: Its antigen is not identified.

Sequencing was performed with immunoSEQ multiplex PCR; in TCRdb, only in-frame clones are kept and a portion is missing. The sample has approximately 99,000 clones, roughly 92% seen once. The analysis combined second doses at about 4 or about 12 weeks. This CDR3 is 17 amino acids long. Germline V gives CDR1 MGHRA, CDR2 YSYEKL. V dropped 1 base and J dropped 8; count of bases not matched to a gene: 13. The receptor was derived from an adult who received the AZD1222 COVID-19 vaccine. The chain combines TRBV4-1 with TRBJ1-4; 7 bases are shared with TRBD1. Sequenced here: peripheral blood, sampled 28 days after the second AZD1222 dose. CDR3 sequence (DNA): TGCGCCAGCAGCCAAGCCCAGGGGGGGGAGGTGGTGGAAAAACTGTTTTTT. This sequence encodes CASSQAQGGEVVEKLFF.